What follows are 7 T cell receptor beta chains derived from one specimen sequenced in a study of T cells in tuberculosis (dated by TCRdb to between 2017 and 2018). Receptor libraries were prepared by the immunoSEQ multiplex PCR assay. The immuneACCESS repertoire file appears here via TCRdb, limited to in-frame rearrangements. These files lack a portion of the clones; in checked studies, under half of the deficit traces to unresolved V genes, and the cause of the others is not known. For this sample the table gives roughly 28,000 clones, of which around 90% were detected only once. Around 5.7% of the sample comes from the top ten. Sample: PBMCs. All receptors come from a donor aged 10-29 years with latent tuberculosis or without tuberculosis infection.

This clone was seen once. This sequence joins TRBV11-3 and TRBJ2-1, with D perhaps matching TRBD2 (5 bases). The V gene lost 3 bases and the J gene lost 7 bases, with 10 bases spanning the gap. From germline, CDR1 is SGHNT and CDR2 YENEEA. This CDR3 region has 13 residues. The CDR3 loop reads CASSFDERNEQFF. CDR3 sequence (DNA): TGTGCCAGCAGCTTCGACGAGCGGAATGAGCAGTTCTTC.

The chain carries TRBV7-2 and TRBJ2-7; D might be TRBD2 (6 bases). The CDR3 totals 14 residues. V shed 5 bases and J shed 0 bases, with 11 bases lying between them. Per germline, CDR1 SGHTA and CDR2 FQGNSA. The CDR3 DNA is TGTGCCAGCAGCGGGGGGACTGCCTCCTACGAGCAGTACTTC. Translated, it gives CASSGGTASYEQYF.

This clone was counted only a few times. CDR3 sequence reads: CASSDPTLSNQPQHF. CDR3 bases: TGTGCCAGCAGTGACCCGACACTTAGCAATCAGCCCCAGCATTTT. This chain links TRBV2 with TRBJ1-5, with D uncertain. The V end lost 3 bases, the J end lost 0 bases, and 9 bases lay between the germline ends. The CDR3 spans 15 residues. CDR1 and CDR2 from the germline V gene are SNHLY and FYNNEI.

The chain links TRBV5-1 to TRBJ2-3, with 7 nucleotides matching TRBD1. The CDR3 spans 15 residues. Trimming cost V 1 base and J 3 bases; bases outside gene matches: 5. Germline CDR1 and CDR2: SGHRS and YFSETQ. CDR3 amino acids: CASSLTGDDTDTQYF. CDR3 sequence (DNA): TGCGCCAGCAGCTTGACAGGGGACGATACAGATACGCAGTATTTT.

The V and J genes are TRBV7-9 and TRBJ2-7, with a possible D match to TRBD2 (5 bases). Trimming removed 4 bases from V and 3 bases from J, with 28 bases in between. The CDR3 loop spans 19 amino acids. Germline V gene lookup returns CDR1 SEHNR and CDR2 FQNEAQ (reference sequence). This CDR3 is CASSSRGLGADWTFYEQYF. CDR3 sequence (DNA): TGTGCCAGCAGCTCCCGGGGTCTCGGAGCGGACTGGACTTTCTACGAGCAGTACTTC.

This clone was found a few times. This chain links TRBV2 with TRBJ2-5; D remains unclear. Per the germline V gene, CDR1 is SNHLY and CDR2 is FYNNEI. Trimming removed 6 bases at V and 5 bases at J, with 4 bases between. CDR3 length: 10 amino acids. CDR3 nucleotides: TGTGCCAGCAGCCGTGAGACCCAGTACTTC. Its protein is CASSRETQYF.

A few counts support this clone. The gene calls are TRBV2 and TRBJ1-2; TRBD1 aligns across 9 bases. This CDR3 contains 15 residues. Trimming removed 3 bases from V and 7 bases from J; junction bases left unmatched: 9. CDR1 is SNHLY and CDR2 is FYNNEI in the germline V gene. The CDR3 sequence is CASSEVNRGLRGYTF. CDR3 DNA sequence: TGTGCCAGCAGTGAGGTTAACAGGGGGCTGCGTGGCTACACCTTC. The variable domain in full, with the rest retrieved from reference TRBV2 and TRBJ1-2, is EPEVTQTPSHQVTQMGQEVILRCVPISNHLYFYWYRQILGQKVEFLVSFYNNEISEKSEIFDDQFSVERPDGSNFTLKIRSTKLEDSAMYFCASSEVNRGLRGYTFGSGTRLTVV.